Included here is one T cell receptor beta chain sequence, with context. Its antigen is currently unknown. These data belong to a study of T cells in Graves' hyperthyroidism and ophthalmopathy. At the level of the study: It was at initial diagnosis, before any treatment, that peripheral blood was collected. Study-wide results and limits: The model's output predicted ophthalmopathy at a median of about 5.9 months prior to onset. Researchers found most expanded thyroid clonotypes above 0.001 in blood as well.

Between the trimmed V and J ends, which lost 4 bases and 1 base, there was a span of 7 bases. This CDR3 comprises 13 residues. Researchers took RNA transcripts and amplified the TCR beta CDR3 regions from them. The HTBI primer set was used in a first-round RT-PCR of the TCR CDR3. TCRdb recomputed calls from the multiplex PCR reads with MiXCR, one row per CDR3 protein. The sample has about 840,000 distinct CDR3 sequences, roughly 40% seen once. The TCR was taken from a man younger than 30 with Graves' hyperthyroidism. Material for sequencing was blood. This chain joins TRBV12-3 or TRBV12-4 and TRBJ1-1; D uncertain. CDR3 protein: CASSWSGNTEAFF. The CDR3 bases are TGTGCCAGCAGTTGGTCAGGGAACACTGAAGCTTTCTTT.